These T cell receptor beta chains were read from a single sample in a study of graft-versus-host responses after intestinal transplantation. These receptors are not linked to any known antigen. Generated by immunoSEQ multiplex PCR, the TCRdb table keeps only in-frame clones and is missing some. The table includes 130,000 or so clones, approximately 91% detected once. This specimen consisted of unstimulated CD4+ T cells sorted from spleen or lymph node cells, obtained before intestinal transplant. All receptors derive from a human donor who received an intestinal transplant. Each CDR3 is given with its conserved first and last residue. Each record gives: J gene, V gene, CDR3 protein.

J: TRBJ1-3
V: TRBV18
CDR3: CASSPNRQYRERSNTIYF

J: TRBJ2-7
V: TRBV5-4
CDR3: CASSLPSGPSYEQYF

J: TRBJ2-7
V: TRBV5-1
CDR3: CASSFGPRTGRQEQYF

J: TRBJ2-5
V: TRBV7-9
CDR3: CASSFKTGQETQYF

J: TRBJ2-4
V: TRBV6-1
CDR3: CASSGGGARNIQYF

J: TRBJ1-1
V: TRBV19
CDR3: CASVRGTGIPFNTEAFF

J: TRBJ1-6
V: TRBV7-6
CDR3: CASSLGAASANSPLHF

J: TRBJ2-1
V: TRBV11-3
CDR3: CASSWGDRDNEQFF

J: TRBJ2-1
V: TRBV2
CDR3: CASIRTSGMNEQFF

J: TRBJ1-1
V: TRBV5-1
CDR3: CASSLVPATTEAFF

J: TRBJ2-2
V: TRBV2
CDR3: CASRDTVNTGELFF

J: TRBJ2-7
V: TRBV5-4
CDR3: CASSLGGRGPYEQYF

J: TRBJ2-5
V: TRBV4-3
CDR3: CASSQGVLAGGSYQETQYF